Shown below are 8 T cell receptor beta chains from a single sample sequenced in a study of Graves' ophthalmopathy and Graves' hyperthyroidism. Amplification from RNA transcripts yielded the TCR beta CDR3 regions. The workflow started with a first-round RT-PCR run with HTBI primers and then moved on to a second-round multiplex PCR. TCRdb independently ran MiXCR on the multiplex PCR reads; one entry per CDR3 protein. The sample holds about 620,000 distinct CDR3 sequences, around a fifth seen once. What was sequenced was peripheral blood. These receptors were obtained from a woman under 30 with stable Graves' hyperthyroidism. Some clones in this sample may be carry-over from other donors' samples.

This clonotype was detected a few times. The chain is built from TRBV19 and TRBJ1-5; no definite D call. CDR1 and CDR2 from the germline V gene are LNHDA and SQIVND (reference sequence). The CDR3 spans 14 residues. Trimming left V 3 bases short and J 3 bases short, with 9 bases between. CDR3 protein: CASSITVDNQPQHF. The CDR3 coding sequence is TGTGCCAGTAGTATTACCGTCGACAATCAGCCCCAGCATTTT.

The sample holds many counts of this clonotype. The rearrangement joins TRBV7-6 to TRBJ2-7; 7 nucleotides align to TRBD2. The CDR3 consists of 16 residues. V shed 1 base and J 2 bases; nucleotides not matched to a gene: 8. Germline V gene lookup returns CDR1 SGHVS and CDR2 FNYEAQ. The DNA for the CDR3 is TGTGCCAGCAGCTTAGGGGGGGGACTGTTCGCCTACGAGCAGTACTTC. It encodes CASSLGGGLFAYEQYF.

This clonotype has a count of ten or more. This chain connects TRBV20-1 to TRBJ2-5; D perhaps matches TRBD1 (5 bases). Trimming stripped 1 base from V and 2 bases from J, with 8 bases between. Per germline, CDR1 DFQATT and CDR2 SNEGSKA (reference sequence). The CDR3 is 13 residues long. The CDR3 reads CSARAGSQETQYF. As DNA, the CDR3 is TGCAGTGCTAGAGCAGGGTCGCAAGAGACCCAGTACTTC.

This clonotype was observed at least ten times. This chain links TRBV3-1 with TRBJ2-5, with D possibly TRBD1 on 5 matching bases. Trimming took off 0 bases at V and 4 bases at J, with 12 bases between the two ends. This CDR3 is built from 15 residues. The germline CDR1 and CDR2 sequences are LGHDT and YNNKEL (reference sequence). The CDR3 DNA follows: TGTGCCAGCAGCCAAGACGGACATATTGGAGAGACCCAGTACTTC. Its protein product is CASSQDGHIGETQYF.

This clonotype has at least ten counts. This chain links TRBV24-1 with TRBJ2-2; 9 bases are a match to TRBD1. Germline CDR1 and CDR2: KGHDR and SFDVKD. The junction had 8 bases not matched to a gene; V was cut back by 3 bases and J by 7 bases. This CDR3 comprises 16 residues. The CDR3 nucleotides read TGTGCCACCAGTGATCCCGGACAGGGGAAGGGCGGGGAGCTGTTTTTT. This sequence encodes CATSDPGQGKGGELFF.

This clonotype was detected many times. The CDR3 spells CASSQYRYYGYTF. The CDR3, as DNA: TGTGCCAGCAGCCAGTACAGATACTATGGCTACACCTTC. The chain employs TRBV7-2 and TRBJ1-2; unclear D gene. The CDR3 sequence is 13 residues long. Germline CDR1 SGHTA, CDR2 FQGNSA. V dropped 5 bases and J dropped 3 bases, with 10 bases sitting between them.

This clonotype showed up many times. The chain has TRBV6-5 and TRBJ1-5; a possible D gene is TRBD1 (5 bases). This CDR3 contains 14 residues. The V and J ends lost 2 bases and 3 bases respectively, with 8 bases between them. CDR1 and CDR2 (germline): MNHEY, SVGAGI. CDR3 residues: CASSYQGYNQPQHF. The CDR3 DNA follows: TGTGCCAGCAGTTACCAGGGATACAATCAGCCCCAGCATTTT.

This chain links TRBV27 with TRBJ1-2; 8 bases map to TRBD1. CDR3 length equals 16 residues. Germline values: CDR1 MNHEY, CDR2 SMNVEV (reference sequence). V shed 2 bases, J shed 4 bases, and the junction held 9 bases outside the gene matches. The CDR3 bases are TGTGCCAGCAGTTTAGGGACAGGAATGGGACTCTATGGCTACACCTTC. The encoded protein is CASSLGTGMGLYGYTF.